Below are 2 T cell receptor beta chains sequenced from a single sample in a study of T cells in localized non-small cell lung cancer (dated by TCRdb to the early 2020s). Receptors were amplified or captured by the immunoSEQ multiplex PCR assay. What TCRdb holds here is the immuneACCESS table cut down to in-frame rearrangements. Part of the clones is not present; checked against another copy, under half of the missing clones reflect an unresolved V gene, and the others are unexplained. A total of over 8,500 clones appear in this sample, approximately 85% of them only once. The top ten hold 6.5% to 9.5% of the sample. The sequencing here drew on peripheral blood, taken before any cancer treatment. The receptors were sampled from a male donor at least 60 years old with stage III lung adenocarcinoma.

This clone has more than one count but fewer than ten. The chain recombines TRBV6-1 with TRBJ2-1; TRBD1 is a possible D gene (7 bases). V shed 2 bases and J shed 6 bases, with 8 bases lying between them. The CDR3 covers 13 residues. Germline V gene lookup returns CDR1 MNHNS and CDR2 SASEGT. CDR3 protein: CASSEQGGNEQFF. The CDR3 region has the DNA TGTGCCAGCAGTGAACAGGGGGGCAATGAGCAGTTCTTC.

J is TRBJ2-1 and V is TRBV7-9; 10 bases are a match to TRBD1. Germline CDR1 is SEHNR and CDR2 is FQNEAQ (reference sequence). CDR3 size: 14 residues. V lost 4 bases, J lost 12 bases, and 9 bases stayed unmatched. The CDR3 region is CASSSRDRGIGQFF. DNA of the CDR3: TGTGCCAGCAGCTCCCGGGACAGGGGAATCGGGCAGTTCTTC.